A single sample is the source of the 12 T cell receptor beta chains below, sequenced in a study of blood T cell repertoires in COVID-19. The protocol was immunoSEQ multiplex PCR, while the TCRdb copy is restricted to in-frame clones and leaves out a portion. The sample consists of approximately 290,000 clones, roughly 86% of them appearing once. Sequenced input: peripheral blood. These receptor sequences come from a woman in her twenties or thirties with COVID-19, enrolled during active disease.

The V call is TRBV7-9, the J call TRBJ1-3; D is undetermined. Germline CDR1 is SEHNR and CDR2 is FQNEAQ (reference sequence). The CDR3 covers 18 residues. V lost 6 bases and J 0 bases, leaving 21 bases between the germline ends. The CDR3 region has the DNA TGTGCCAGCAGACACAAGGGCGGGGAAGGGAGCTCTGGAAACACCATATATTTT. It translates to CASRHKGGEGSSGNTIYF.

The V and J genes are TRBV7-9 and TRBJ2-7; 12 bases fit TRBD2. The V gene end was trimmed by 0 bases and the J gene end by 0 bases; junction bases not matched to a gene: 6. This CDR3 spans 18 amino acids. Germline values: CDR1 SEHNR, CDR2 FQNEAQ (reference sequence). The CDR3 region is CASSLASGLAGFSYEQYF. The CDR3 region has the DNA TGTGCCAGCAGCTTAGCCTCCGGACTAGCGGGATTCTCCTACGAGCAGTACTTC.

The genes are TRBV27 and TRBJ2-7; TRBD2 might be the D (5 bases). The ends were cut back, 9 bases at V and 3 bases at J, with 15 bases in the middle. Germline CDR1 and CDR2: MNHEY and SMNVEV (reference sequence). CDR3 length: 13 amino acids. The CDR3: CASAGRMHYEQYF. The CDR3 DNA follows: TGTGCCAGTGCGGGCAGGATGCACTACGAGCAGTACTTC.

V is TRBV14 and J is TRBJ1-4; D may be TRBD1 (6 bases). V was pared by 2 bases and J by 9 bases, with 22 bases between. CDR3 length: 17 amino acids. Germline loops: CDR1 SGHDN, CDR2 FVKESK. CDR3 coding DNA: TGTGCCAGCAGCCAAACAGGTGCAGGGGCGCTTGGGAAAAAACTGTTTTTT. Protein: CASSQTGAGALGKKLFF.

As to this clone: Other nucleotide sequences from this sample produce the same CDR3. The CDR3 DNA is TGTGCCAGTAGCTCTATAGACGGACAGGGATTCTCTGGGGCCAACGTCCTGACTTTC. It translates to CASSSIDGQGFSGANVLTF. V and J are TRBV28 and TRBJ2-6, with 8 positions matching TRBD1. CDR3 length: 19 residues. Germline loops: CDR1 MDHEN, CDR2 SYDVKM. With V trimmed by 9 bases and J by 0 bases, 16 bases remained unmatched.

This clone is a singleton in its sample. This chain uses TRBV18 with TRBJ1-2; tentatively, D is TRBD1 (6 bases). Trimming left V 4 bases short and J 8 bases short, with 20 bases between. The V gene's germline CDR1 is KGHSH and CDR2 LQKENI. The CDR3 spans 15 residues. CDR3 DNA sequence: TGTGCCAGCTCACTAGCTCCGGACAGACGTGAAGGCTACACCTTC. It yields the protein CASSLAPDRREGYTF.

V gene TRBV19 combines with J gene TRBJ1-5; no clear D gene. The CDR3 is made up of 15 amino acids. The germline V gene has CDR1 LNHDA and CDR2 SQIVND (reference sequence). Trimming removed 3 bases at V and 2 bases at J, with 11 bases between. In nucleotides, the CDR3 is TGTGCCAGTAGTATTGGGTCCGGGGGCAATCAGCCCCAGCATTTT. Translating it yields CASSIGSGGNQPQHF. The entire variable domain, with the rest obtained from reference TRBV19 and TRBJ1-5, is as follows: DGGITQSPKYLFRKEGQNVTLSCEQNLNHDAMYWYRQDPGQGLRLIYYSQIVNDFQKGDIAEGYSVSREKKESFPLTVTSAQKNPTAFYLCASSIGSGGNQPQHFGDGTRLSIL.

The gene calls are TRBV3-1 (or the pseudogene TRBV3-2) and TRBJ1-1, with a possible D match to TRBD1 (5 bases). Germline V gene sequence: CDR1 LGHDT, CDR2 YNNKEL (reference sequence). The CDR3 covers 17 residues. Trimming removed 1 base from V and 2 bases from J, with 17 bases in between. The CDR3: CASSQGLLGTHNTEAFF. The CDR3, as DNA: TGTGCCAGCAGCCAAGGGCTGTTGGGGACTCATAACACTGAAGCTTTCTTT.

The chain has TRBV7-9 and TRBJ1-4, with D tentatively TRBD1 (5 bases). Germline CDR1 SEHNR, CDR2 FQNEAQ (reference sequence). Trimming removed 7 bases from V and 10 bases from J, with 10 bases in between. The CDR3 is 11 residues long. CDR3 bases: TGTGCCAGCACCGCGGGGGGAAAACTGTTTTTT. Amino acid sequence: CASTAGGKLFF.

The chain carries TRBV3-1 (or the pseudogene TRBV3-2) and TRBJ1-6; D gene uncertain. This CDR3 spans 12 amino acids. Trimming took 1 base from V and 12 from J, leaving 7 bases between them. Germline V lookup: CDR1 LGHDT, CDR2 YNNKEL (reference sequence). CDR3 protein: CASSQGERPLHF. DNA of the CDR3: TGTGCCAGCAGCCAAGGCGAGAGACCCCTCCACTTT.

The V gene is TRBV28, the J gene TRBJ1-2, with a weak D call TRBD1 (6 bases). Deletions cut 6 bases from V and 0 bases from J, with 17 bases between. The germline V gene has CDR1 MDHEN and CDR2 SYDVKM. The length of the CDR3 is 16 residues. CDR3 region: CASRHLQGLPNYGYTF. The CDR3 DNA reads TGTGCCAGCAGACATCTTCAGGGGCTCCCTAACTATGGCTACACCTTC.

The V and J genes are TRBV30 and TRBJ1-1; D is possibly TRBD1 (6 bases). Germline CDR1 is GTSNPN and CDR2 is SVGIG (reference sequence). This CDR3 comprises 14 residues. The V and J ends lost 3 bases and 6 bases respectively, with 17 bases between them. The CDR3 spells CAWRETGTNAEAFF. DNA for the CDR3: TGTGCCTGGAGGGAAACAGGGACCAATGCTGAAGCTTTCTTT.